These T cell receptor beta chains were read from a single sample in a study of T cells in localized non-small cell lung cancer. Sequenced by immunoSEQ multiplex PCR; TCRdb stores in-frame clones only, minus some. There are 35,000 to 45,000 clones in the sample; about 88% occur only once, and roughly 6.9% lies in the top ten. The sequencing used peripheral blood, collected before any cancer treatment. The receptors were sampled from a woman between 18 and 55 years old with stage III lung adenocarcinoma. Both conserved end residues are part of each CDR3. Each record gives: V gene, clone size, D gene, J gene, CDR3 protein, CDR3 DNA. The D gene is left open where the match is weak. Clone size appears in some rows only: once, few, many, or a class for an expanded clone.

TRBV21-1	-	-	TRBJ1-5	CASSNETGAINQPQHF	TGTGCCAGCAGCAATGAGACAGGGGCCATCAATCAGCCCCAGCATTTT
TRBV6-4	-	-	TRBJ2-7	CASRVAGGSVF	-
TRBV14	-	-	TRBJ2-7	CASSLGPRTYEQYF	TGTGCCAGCAGCCTCGGACCCCGAACCTACGAGCAGTACTTC
TRBV19	-	-	TRBJ1-5	CASRWGDQPQHF	TGTGCCAGCCGATGGGGCGACCAGCCCCAGCATTTT
TRBV6-4	-	TRBD2	TRBJ2-3	CASSDSTSGDVYTQYF	TGTGCCAGCAGTGACTCGACTAGCGGGGACGTATATACGCAGTATTTT
TRBV15	-	-	TRBJ2-5	CATSREIRTTLRETQYF	TGTGCCACCAGCAGAGAGATCCGGACCACGCTCCGAGAGACCCAGTACTTC
TRBV11-3	few	-	TRBJ2-7	CASSCRRYDRSYEQYF	TGTGCCAGCAGCTGTAGACGTTACGACCGCTCCTACGAGCAGTACTTC
TRBV7-8	-	-	TRBJ2-7	CASSLVGRYYEQYF	TGTGCCAGCAGCTTAGTGGGCAGGTACTACGAGCAGTACTTC
TRBV2	-	-	TRBJ2-7	CASSPNRDQSYEQYF	TGTGCCAGCAGTCCAAACCGGGACCAAAGCTACGAGCAGTACTTC
TRBV19	-	TRBD1	TRBJ2-3	CASIPPGTGYSTDTQYF	TGTGCCAGTATCCCCCCCGGGACAGGCTACAGCACAGATACGCAGTATTTT
TRBV11-2	-	-	TRBJ1-6	CASSLRSGDSPLHF	TGTGCCAGCAGCTTACGGTCGGGGGATTCACCCCTCCACTTT
TRBV27	-	TRBD1	TRBJ1-2	CASSLTGLGYTF	TGTGCCAGCAGTTTGACAGGGCTTGGCTACACCTTC
TRBV11-2	-	-	TRBJ2-1	CASSLRGYNEQFF	TGTGCCAGCAGCTTGAGAGGGTACAATGAGCAGTTCTTC
TRBV5-4	-	TRBD2	TRBJ2-5	CASSFGSGGAGETQYF	TGTGCCAGCAGCTTCGGGAGCGGGGGGGCCGGGGAGACCCAGTACTTC
TRBV19	-	-	TRBJ1-1	CASSMNSDVAEAFF	TGTGCCAGTAGTATGAACTCCGACGTCGCTGAAGCTTTCTTT
TRBV10-1	-	-	TRBJ2-7	CASVARAQTYEQYF	TGCGCCAGCGTCGCGAGGGCCCAGACCTACGAGCAGTACTTC
TRBV5-1	-	TRBD1	TRBJ2-3	CASSLEVRGSTDTQYF	TGCGCCAGCAGCTTGGAAGTCAGGGGGTCCACAGATACGCAGTATTTT
TRBV13	few	TRBD1	TRBJ2-1	CASSSGQGRLYNEQFF	TGTGCCAGCAGCTCTGGACAGGGGAGGCTCTACAATGAGCAGTTCTTC
TRBV19	-	-	TRBJ2-5	CASRFAGQETQYF	TGTGCCAGTAGATTTGCGGGGCAAGAGACCCAGTACTTC
TRBV19	-	-	TRBJ1-5	CASELGGNQPQHF	TGTGCCAGTGAGCTCGGGGGCAATCAGCCCCAGCATTTT
TRBV27	-	TRBD1	TRBJ1-2	CASSNLGQDYGYTF	TGTGCCAGCAGTAACCTGGGACAGGACTATGGCTACACCTTC
TRBV6-5	-	-	TRBJ1-2	CAIVDGLYGYTF	TGTGCCATAGTTGACGGGCTCTATGGCTACACCTTC
TRBV13	-	-	TRBJ2-1	CASSRGTAFSYNEQFF	TGTGCCAGCAGCCGCGGGACGGCCTTCTCCTACAATGAGCAGTTCTTC
TRBV6-5	-	-	TRBJ1-1	CASSYRDTEAFF	TGTGCCAGCAGTTACAGGGACACTGAAGCTTTCTTT
TRBV4-2	-	TRBD1	TRBJ1-2	CASSQDDRGYGYTF	TGTGCCAGCAGCCAAGATGACAGGGGCTATGGCTACACCTTC
TRBV7-9	-	TRBD2	TRBJ2-1	CASSLGRLAGGHSYNEQFF	TGTGCCAGCAGCTTAGGAAGACTAGCGGGGGGACACTCCTACAATGAGCAGTTCTTC
TRBV6-6	-	-	TRBJ1-6	CASSSPGDNSPLHF	TGTGCCAGCAGTTCCCCAGGCGATAATTCACCCCTCCACTTT
TRBV2	once	-	TRBJ1-4	CASSGSGPELFF	TGTGCCAGCAGTGGATCAGGTCCGGAACTGTTTTTT
TRBV6-1	-	-	TRBJ1-2	CAIHYPYSFHHTF	TGTGCCATACACTACCCCTACTCCTTCCACCACACCTTC
TRBV11-3	-	-	TRBJ2-1	CASSLGAGDGIDEQFF	TGTGCCAGCAGCTTAGGAGCAGGGGATGGGATCGATGAGCAGTTCTTC
TRBV7-9	-	TRBD1	TRBJ1-2	CASSTTGDHGYTF	TGTGCCAGCAGCACGACAGGGGATCATGGCTACACCTTC
TRBV29-1	-	TRBD1	TRBJ1-1	CSVESLDPREGARRILKTFF	TGCAGCGTTGAATCCCTTGACCCTCGGGAGGGGGCCAGGAGAATATTGAAGACTTTCTTT
TRBV6-6	-	-	TRBJ1-5	CASRDTGPNQPQHF	TGTGCCAGCAGAGATACAGGGCCCAATCAGCCCCAGCATTTT
TRBV11-2	-	-	TRBJ2-1	CASSLDQPLLYNEQFF	TGTGCCAGCAGCTTAGATCAGCCACTCCTTTACAATGAGCAGTTCTTC
TRBV19	once	-	TRBJ2-5	CASSSVTRMYF	TGTGCCAGTAGCTCGGTGACTCGGATGTACTTC
TRBV15	-	TRBD2	TRBJ2-3	CATRETSGVTDTQYF	TGTGCCACCAGGGAAACTAGCGGGGTCACAGATACGCAGTATTTT
TRBV6-4	few	-	TRBJ2-5	CASRSLELGEETQYF	TGTGCCAGCAGATCATTAGAACTGGGGGAAGAGACCCAGTACTTC
TRBV18	-	-	TRBJ1-2	CASSPQGPRNYGYTF	TGTGCCAGCTCACCACAGGGGCCCAGGAACTATGGCTACACCTTC
TRBV6-4	-	-	TRBJ2-6	CASSDLAGANVLTF	TGTGCCAGCAGTGACCTCGCTGGGGCCAACGTCCTGACTTTC
TRBV7-3	-	-	TRBJ2-2	CASSLSQGPGELFF	TGTGCCAGCAGCTTAAGCCAGGGACCGGGGGAGCTGTTTTTT
TRBV4-1	-	-	TRBJ1-4	CASSQARGQRNEKLFF	TGCGCCAGCAGCCAAGCACGGGGACAAAGAAATGAAAAACTGTTTTTT
TRBV2	few	-	TRBJ2-6	CASIILSGANVLTF	TGTGCCAGCATAATCCTCTCTGGGGCCAACGTCCTGACTTTC